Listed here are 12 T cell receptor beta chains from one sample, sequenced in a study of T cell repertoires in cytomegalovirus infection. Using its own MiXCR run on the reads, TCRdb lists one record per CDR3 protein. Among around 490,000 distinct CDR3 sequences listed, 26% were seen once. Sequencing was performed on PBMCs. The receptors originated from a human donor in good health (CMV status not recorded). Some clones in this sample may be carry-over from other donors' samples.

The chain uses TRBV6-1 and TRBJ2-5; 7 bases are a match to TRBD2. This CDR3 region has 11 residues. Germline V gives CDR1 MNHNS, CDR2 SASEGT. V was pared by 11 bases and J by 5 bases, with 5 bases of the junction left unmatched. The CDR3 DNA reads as TGTGCCGCCGGGAGGAGGGAGACCCAGTACTTC. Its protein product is CAAGRRETQYF.

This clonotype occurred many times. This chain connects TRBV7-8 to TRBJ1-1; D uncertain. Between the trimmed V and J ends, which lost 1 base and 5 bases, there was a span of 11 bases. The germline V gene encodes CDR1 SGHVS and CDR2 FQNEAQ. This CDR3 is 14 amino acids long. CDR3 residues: CASSLVAGQTEAFF. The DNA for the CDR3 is TGTGCCAGCAGCTTAGTTGCAGGTCAAACTGAAGCTTTCTTT.

CDR3: CASSYSRGIYEQYF. In DNA form, the CDR3 reads TGTGCCAGCAGTTACAGCAGGGGGATTTACGAGCAGTACTTC. The V and J genes are TRBV6-5 and TRBJ2-7; TRBD1 agrees at 7 bases. The CDR3 is 14 amino acids. Looked up from germline, CDR1 is MNHEY and CDR2 is SVGAGI. V dropped 2 bases and J dropped 4; count of bases not matched to a gene: 5.

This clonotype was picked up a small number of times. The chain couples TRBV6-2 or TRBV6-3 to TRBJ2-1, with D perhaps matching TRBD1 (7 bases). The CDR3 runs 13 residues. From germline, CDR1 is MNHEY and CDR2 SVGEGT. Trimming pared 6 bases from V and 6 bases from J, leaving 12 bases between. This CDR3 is CASRAQGGNEQFF. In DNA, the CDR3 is TGTGCCAGCAGAGCCCAGGGGGGCAATGAGCAGTTCTTC.

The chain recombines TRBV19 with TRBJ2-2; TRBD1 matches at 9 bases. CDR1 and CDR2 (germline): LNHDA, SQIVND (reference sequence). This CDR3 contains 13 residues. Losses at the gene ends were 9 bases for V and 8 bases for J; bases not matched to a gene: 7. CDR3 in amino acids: CASRGTGWGELFF. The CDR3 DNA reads TGTGCCAGCAGAGGGACAGGGTGGGGGGAGCTGTTTTTT.

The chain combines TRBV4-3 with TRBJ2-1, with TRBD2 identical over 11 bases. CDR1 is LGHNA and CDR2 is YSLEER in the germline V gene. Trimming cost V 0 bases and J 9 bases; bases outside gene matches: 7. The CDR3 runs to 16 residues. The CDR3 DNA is TGCGCCAGCAGCCAAGATCGACTAGCGGGACCCTCTGAGCAGTTCTTC. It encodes CASSQDRLAGPSEQFF.

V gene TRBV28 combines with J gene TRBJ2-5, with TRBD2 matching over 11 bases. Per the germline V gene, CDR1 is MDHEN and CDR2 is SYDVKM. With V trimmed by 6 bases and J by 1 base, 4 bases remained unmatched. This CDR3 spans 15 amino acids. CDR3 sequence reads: CASRPGTSGQETQYF. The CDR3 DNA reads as TGTGCCAGCAGGCCCGGGACTAGCGGCCAAGAGACCCAGTACTTC.

For the CDR3, the DNA is TGTGCCAGCAGTTTAACAGGGGGGCACGGGGGCTACACCTTC. Translating gives CASSLTGGHGGYTF. The J gene is TRBJ1-2, the V gene TRBV27, with TRBD1 matching over 8 bases. Losses at the gene ends were 2 bases for V and 8 bases for J; bases not matched to a gene: 7. This CDR3 comprises 14 residues. Germline CDR1 and CDR2: MNHEY and SMNVEV (reference sequence).

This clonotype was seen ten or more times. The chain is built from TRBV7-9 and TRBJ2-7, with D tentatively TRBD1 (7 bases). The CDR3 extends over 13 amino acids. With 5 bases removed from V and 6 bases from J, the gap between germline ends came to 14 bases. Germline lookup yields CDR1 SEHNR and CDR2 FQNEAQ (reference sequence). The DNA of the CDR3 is TGTGCCAGCAGCACTCGACAGGGAGGCGAGCAGTACTTC. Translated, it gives CASSTRQGGEQYF.

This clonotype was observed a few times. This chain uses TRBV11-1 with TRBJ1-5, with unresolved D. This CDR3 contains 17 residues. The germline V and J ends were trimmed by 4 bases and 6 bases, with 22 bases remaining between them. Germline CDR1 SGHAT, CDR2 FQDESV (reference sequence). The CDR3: CASSYGPPYYVGQPQHF. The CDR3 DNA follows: TGTGCCAGCAGCTACGGGCCCCCCTACTATGTGGGTCAGCCCCAGCATTTT.

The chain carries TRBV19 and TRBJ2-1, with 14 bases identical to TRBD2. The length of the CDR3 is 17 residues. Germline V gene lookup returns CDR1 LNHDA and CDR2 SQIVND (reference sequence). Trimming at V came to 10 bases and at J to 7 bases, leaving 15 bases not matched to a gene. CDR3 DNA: TGTGCCACTACCCCCGGACTAGCGGGAGGCTCGTTGAATGAGCAGTTCTTC. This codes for CATTPGLAGGSLNEQFF.

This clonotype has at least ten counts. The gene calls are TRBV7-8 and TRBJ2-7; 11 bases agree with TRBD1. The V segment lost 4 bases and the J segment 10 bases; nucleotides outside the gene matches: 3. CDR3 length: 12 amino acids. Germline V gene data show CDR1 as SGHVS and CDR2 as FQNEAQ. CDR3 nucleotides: TGTGCCAGCAGCTCCGGACAGGGGGCCCAGTACGTC. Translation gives CASSSGQGAQYV.